This T cell receptor (beta chain) derives from a study of blood T cell repertoires in COVID-19 (dated by TCRdb to the early 2020s). For the study in its entirety: Samples covering the acute and convalescent phases of COVID-19 were provided by collaborators in the United States, Italy and Spain. The material from the prospective study consisted of cDNA or gDNA derived from T cells, B-cell-depleted T cells, or PBMCs. The dataset comprised deeply sampled blood TCRbeta repertoires from subjects exposed to, actively infected with, or recovered from COVID-19. The repertoires were released in a freely available public database intended as a resource for research on the immune response to SARS-CoV-2. The samples were drawn from two sources: the first 160 participants of the ongoing ImmuneRACE study, and 1,000 to 1,500 subjects contributed by 6 global collaborators. The sample metadata nearly always contained a de-identified subject ID, COVID-19 status, age in years and sex. Where available, HLA class I and class II types were taken from metadata supplied by the sample provider and were not determined by assay-based typing. General study outcomes and caveats: Clinical and demographic metadata were provided uncurated, with the amount varying by source and participant.

Each collaborating institution followed its own protocols to collect whole blood in K2EDTA tubes. For TCRbeta analysis, collaborators shipped samples as frozen whole blood, isolated PBMCs, or DNA extracted from either of those sample types. TCRbeta CDR3 regions were amplified from genomic DNA by means of the immunoSEQ Assay, a bias-controlled multiplex PCR. Processing in the source paper ran as follows. Within the assay, amplification of reference gene primers was used to estimate how many nucleated cells each sample contained. Sequence reads were collapsed and filtered to measure the absolute abundance of every unique TCRbeta CDR3 rearrangement. For each sample, productive Simpson clonality was calculated by taking the square root of Simpson's diversity index across productive rearrangements. TCRdb stores this immuneACCESS table with in-frame sequences only. Part of the clones is absent; in the studies checked, under half of the shortfall reflects unresolved V genes, and no reason is known for the rest. The V and J calls and the clone size are those of that table, but D and trimming were determined from the DNA. The sample table contains some 120,000 clones; only one count was recorded for about 80% of them. About 4% of the sample lies in the top ten.

Notes on this clone: No cognate antigen has been identified for it. Base qualities were left out, and no much larger clone turns up one base away.

V and J are truncated by 3 bases and 2 bases respectively, leaving an intervening sequence of 11 bases. There are 15 amino acids in the CDR3, from cysteine to phenylalanine inclusive. CDR3 DNA only is kept here, 45 bases in frame from base 1. Reading the germline V gene gives CDR1 MDHEN and CDR2 SYDVKM. The chain links TRBV28 with TRBJ1-3; the D gene is perhaps TRBD1, on 6 matching bases. This receptor was taken from a woman in her 50s with acute or convalescent COVID-19. The sequenced sample consisted of peripheral blood. The CDR3 protein: CASSFSDSPGNTIYF. The DNA sequence is TGTGCCAGCAGTTTCTCGGACAGCCCTGGAAACACCATATATTTT.